This T cell receptor (beta chain) was profiled in a study of tumor-infiltrating lymphocytes in primary liver carcinoma. Study conclusions and caveats: The proportion of top clones found throughout all five tumor regions was only about 7-24%.

From approximately 0.5 ug of total RNA, TCR beta-specific cDNA was reverse-transcribed using a constant-region primer. Library construction for TCR beta comprised three nested multiplex PCR rounds performed with slightly modified ARM-PCR. The two initial PCR rounds, approximately 10 cycles each, used TRBV1-TRBV30 forward and C-beta reverse primers. TCRdb used MiXCR to reprocess the multiplex PCR reads, holding one entry per CDR3 protein. This sample yields about 200,000 distinct CDR3 sequences, of which about 82% are seen a single time; less than 20% belongs to the top ten. DNA and RNA were both co-extracted from approximately 22-30 mg of bulk tissue that had not been sorted. Each tumor sample had over 80% viable tumor cells. As regards this clonotype: The antigen is not known.

The CDR3 runs to 16 residues. CDR1 is LGHNA, CDR2 YNFKEQ, per germline. V trimming: 0 bases; J trimming: 8 bases; junction bases outside the gene matches: 10. The V and J genes are TRBV4-2 and TRBJ2-3; 8 bases map to TRBD2. This clonotype was obtained from a man aged 40-49 years with primary liver carcinoma and hepatitis B virus infection. The specimen was tumor tissue from primary liver carcinoma. The CDR3 loop is CASSQDMGTRGGTQYF. The DNA of the CDR3 is TGTGCCAGCAGCCAAGATATGGGGACTAGGGGTGGTACGCAGTATTTT.